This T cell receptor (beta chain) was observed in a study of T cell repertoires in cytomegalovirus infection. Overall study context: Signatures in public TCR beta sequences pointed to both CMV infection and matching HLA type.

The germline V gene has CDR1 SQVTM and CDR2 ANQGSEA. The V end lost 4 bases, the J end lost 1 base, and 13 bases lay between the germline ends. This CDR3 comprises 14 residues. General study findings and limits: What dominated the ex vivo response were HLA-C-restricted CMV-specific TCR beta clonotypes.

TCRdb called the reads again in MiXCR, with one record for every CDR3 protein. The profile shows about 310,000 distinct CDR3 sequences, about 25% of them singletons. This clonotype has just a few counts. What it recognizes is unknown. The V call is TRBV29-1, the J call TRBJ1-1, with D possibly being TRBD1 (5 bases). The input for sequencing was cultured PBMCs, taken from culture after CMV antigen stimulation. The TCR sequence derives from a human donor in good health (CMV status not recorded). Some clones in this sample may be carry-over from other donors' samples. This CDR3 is CSVGKGTENTEAFF. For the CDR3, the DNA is TGCAGCGTTGGGAAGGGGACGGAGAACACTGAAGCTTTCTTT.